The TCR beta chain described here comes from a study of blood T cell repertoires in COVID-19. Study-wide context: Donors in the United States, Italy and Spain gave samples during acute or convalescent COVID-19. T cells, B-cell-depleted T cells, or PBMCs provided the cDNA or gDNA that served as material.

Authors' analysis steps: Amplification of reference gene primers provided the estimated nucleated cell counts. This table comes from immunoSEQ multiplex PCR, and its TCRdb copy is limited to in-frame clones, with some not included. The V and J calls and clone size are taken from that table; D and trimming were inferred from the DNA. The sample holds over 100,000 clones; roughly 77% are singletons and the top ten take roughly 16%. The receptor was derived from a man between 60 and 75 years old with active or convalescent COVID-19. Input material: peripheral blood.

The CDR3 DNA sequence: TGTGCCAGCAGGGCTGACAGTAGCTACACCTTC. Translation gives CASRADSSYTF. This chain connects TRBV2 to TRBJ1-2, with D possibly TRBD1 on 5 matching bases. This CDR3 has 11 residues. Germline CDR1 SNHLY, CDR2 FYNNEI. V lost 6 bases, J lost 9 bases, and 11 bases lay in between.